This T cell receptor (beta chain) is drawn from a study of blood T cells in healthy people across ages (dated by TCRdb to 2015 to 2017). Looking at the study overall: In model experiments, template switching captured about one uniquely barcoded TCR beta cDNA molecule for every two T cells. For two donors (one aged 18 to 30 and one aged 80 or older), the study analyzed two additional independent replicas of 1 million unique cDNA reads from the same blood draw. To avoid experimental bias, donors of different ages were spread randomly across the sequencing lanes. The study measured age-related changes in TCR beta repertoire diversity using deep sequencing normalized with unique cDNA molecular identifiers. Donors were grouped into four age groups: young (average approximately 16 years), middle-aged (39), aged (about 60) and long-lived (approximately 75).

Libraries were constructed by 5' RACE. Sequenced on an Illumina HiSeq 2500. The second PCR ran for roughly 7 to 11 cycles and used a J-beta primer mix along with a sample-barcoded 5' primer. A template-switch 5' adaptor carrying 12 random nucleotides introduced a unique molecular identifier onto each TCR beta cDNA molecule. Each sample yielded at least 3 million CDR3-containing paired-end reads. All of the RNA was converted into first-strand cDNA using the Mint cDNA synthesis kit, with a TRBC-specific oligonucleotide serving as the primer. Following uracil-DNA glycosylase treatment, a first 18-cycle PCR with universal primers M1SS and BC2_uni_R was performed on all cDNA. The authors' analysis ran thus. For normalization, 1 million high-quality reads were randomly selected from each sample, with every read carrying a distinct molecular identifier. Instead of being binned into consensus sequences, reads that shared molecular identifiers were thrown out. CDR3 identification, clonotype clustering and error correction used MiTCR with a Q25 quality threshold and the strictest error-elimination algorithm. A nonparametric unseen species model with Euler transformation was used to estimate lower-bound total TCR beta diversity. Using fastp at Q25 and MiXCR, TCRdb reprocessed the public reads and kept productive beta chains. Under each unique CDR3 protein, matching rows form one entry showing the most common genes and DNA. It is TCRdb's table, rather than the study itself, that gives the V and J calls and clone size. The table for this sample lists 1.5 million to 2 million distinct CDR3 sequences; 40% to 55% of them were counted only once. The top ten hold approximately 2.1% of the sample.

About this clonotype itself: No cognate antigen has been identified for it. No quality values exist for individual bases; no much larger clone is one base distant.

General study outcomes and caveats: Observed TCR beta diversity per million T cells fell roughly linearly with age, and a significant reduction was already apparent by age about 43. Observed TCR beta diversity correlated strongly with the percentage of naive T cells measured by flow cytometry. Compared with the aged group, the long-lived group had more naive CD4+ T cells, fewer expanded clones and increased TCR diversity, suggesting age selection. Since profiling was done on bulk unsorted PBMCs, naive and antigen-experienced compartments could not be conclusively compared. Total diversity estimates from one million sequenced T cells were considered lower bounds and underestimates. Because the CMV infection status of the donors was unknown, age-related changes in expanded clonotypes may potentially have been confounded.

Donors were around 37 systemically healthy Caucasian individuals from Russia aged roughly 6 to 90 years. Each donor gave about 9.7 milliliters of peripheral blood, drawn into EDTA-treated Vacutainer tubes. PBMCs were isolated by Ficoll-Paque density-gradient centrifugation, with at least 6.5 million obtained per sample. Total RNA, at least 6 micrograms per sample, was extracted from PBMCs with Trizol reagent. The percentages of naive CD45RAhigh/CD27high T cells were determined by flow cytometry on a PBMC aliquot from every donor. CDR1 and CDR2, per the germline V gene, are MDHEN and SYDVKM. V and J are truncated by 6 bases and 8 bases respectively, leaving an intervening sequence of 22 bases. The CDR3 holds 16 amino acids from the cysteine to the phenylalanine. Only the CDR3 part of the read is kept: 48 bases, read in frame from the first base.

The sequence is built from TRBV28 and TRBJ1-4; TRBD1 is perhaps the D gene, given 6 matching bases. Material: blood. This clonotype was sampled from a woman aged 40 to 50 in good health. The CDR3 region: CASSIQGGGVKEKLFF. The DNA sequence is given as TGTGCCAGCAGCATCCAAGGGGGAGGGGTCAAGGAAAAACTGTTTTTT.